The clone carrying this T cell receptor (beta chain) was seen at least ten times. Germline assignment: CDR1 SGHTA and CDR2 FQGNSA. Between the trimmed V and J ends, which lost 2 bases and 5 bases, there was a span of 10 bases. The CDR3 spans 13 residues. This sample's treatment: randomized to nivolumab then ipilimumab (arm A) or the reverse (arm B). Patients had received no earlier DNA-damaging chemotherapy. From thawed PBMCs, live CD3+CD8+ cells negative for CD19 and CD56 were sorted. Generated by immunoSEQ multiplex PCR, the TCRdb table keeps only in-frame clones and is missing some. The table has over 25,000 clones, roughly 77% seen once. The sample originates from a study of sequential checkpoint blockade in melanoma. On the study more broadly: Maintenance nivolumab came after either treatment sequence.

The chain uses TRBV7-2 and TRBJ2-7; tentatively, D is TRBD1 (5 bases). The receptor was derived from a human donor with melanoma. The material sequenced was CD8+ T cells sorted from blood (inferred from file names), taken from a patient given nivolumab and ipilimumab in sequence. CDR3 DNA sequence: TGTGCCAGCAGCTTAACCCCAGGGAACGAGCAGTACTTC. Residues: CASSLTPGNEQYF.